One sample yielded the 12 T cell receptor beta chains listed below, sequenced in a study of T cells in Graves' hyperthyroidism and ophthalmopathy. Amplified TCR beta CDR3 regions derived from RNA transcripts. First-round RT-PCR targeting the TCR CDR3 was performed with the HTBI primer set. TCRdb reanalysed the multiplex PCR reads using MiXCR and keeps one entry per CDR3 protein. The sample comprises hundreds of thousands of distinct CDR3 sequences, approximately 17% of which are singletons, and approximately 15% rests with the top ten. Source material: blood. These receptor sequences come from a woman aged 18 to 35 with Graves' ophthalmopathy.

This chain connects TRBV27 to TRBJ1-6; D call uncertain. Germline CDR1 MNHEY, CDR2 SMNVEV (reference sequence). V lost 6 bases and J 5 bases, leaving 5 bases between the germline ends. The CDR3 sequence is 12 residues long. The chain's CDR3 is CASRENNSPLHF. CDR3 DNA sequence: TGTGCCAGCAGAGAAAATAATTCACCCCTCCACTTT.

The chain carries TRBV19 and TRBJ1-1; D is undetermined. The CDR3 spans 13 residues. V lost 7 bases and J 1 base, leaving 10 bases between the germline ends. Germline V gene lookup returns CDR1 LNHDA and CDR2 SQIVND (reference sequence). This chain's CDR3 is CASNDGWNTEAFF. For the CDR3, the DNA is TGTGCCAGTAATGACGGATGGAACACTGAAGCTTTCTTT.

This clonotype has a count of ten or more. The rearrangement joins TRBV6-5 to TRBJ2-2; TRBD2 matches at 7 bases. Germline loops: CDR1 MNHEY, CDR2 SVGAGI. V lost 4 bases, J lost 4 bases, and 3 bases stayed unmatched. The CDR3 sequence is 14 residues long. The CDR3 DNA follows: TGTGCCAGCAGTTCCGGGGGGTTCACCGGGGAGCTGTTTTTT. Its translation: CASSSGGFTGELFF.

The J gene is TRBJ2-7, the V gene TRBV20-1; TRBD2 agrees at 10 bases. Looked up from germline, CDR1 is DFQATT and CDR2 is SNEGSKA (reference sequence). This CDR3 spans 14 amino acids. The V gene end was trimmed by 4 bases and the J gene end by 4 bases; junction bases not matched to a gene: 7. CDR3 in DNA: TGCAGTGCTACTTCTAGCGGGAGAGGTTACGAGCAGTACTTC. It is translated as CSATSSGRGYEQYF.

This clonotype was found a few times. The J gene is TRBJ1-2, the V gene TRBV28; TRBD1 matches at 7 bases. The V segment lost 5 bases and the J segment 9 bases; nucleotides outside the gene matches: 12. CDR3 length equals 14 residues. Germline CDR1 is MDHEN and CDR2 is SYDVKM. Here the CDR3 reads CASSAGTEIVSYTF. CDR3 DNA: TGTGCCAGCAGTGCAGGGACAGAAATCGTCAGCTACACCTTC.

At least ten counts were recorded for this clonotype. V gene TRBV20-1 combines with J gene TRBJ2-7; D is uncertain. The CDR3 contains 12 residues. Germline loops: CDR1 DFQATT, CDR2 SNEGSKA (reference sequence). Trimming took off 1 base at V and 3 bases at J, with 7 bases between the two ends. The CDR3 here is CSARGGGYEQYF. CDR3 in DNA: TGCAGTGCTAGAGGTGGCGGCTACGAGCAGTACTTC.

This clonotype was detected ten times or more. This sequence joins TRBV2 and TRBJ1-2; no reliable D call. V lost 5 bases and J 6 bases, leaving 10 bases between the germline ends. Germline CDR1 is SNHLY and CDR2 is FYNNEI. CDR3 length: 12 residues. The CDR3 DNA reads as TGTGCCAGCAGTCCCCCTGTAAATGGCTACACCTTC. The encoded protein is CASSPPVNGYTF.

The chain employs TRBV6-5 and TRBJ1-6, with unresolved D. Trimming removed 2 bases at V and 8 bases at J, with 10 bases between. CDR1 is MNHEY, CDR2 SVGAGI, per germline. The CDR3 is 14 amino acids. CDR3 sequence (DNA): TGTGCCAGCAGTTACGTGGTCCCCTATTCACCCCTCCACTTT. It encodes CASSYVVPYSPLHF.

The chain joins TRBV27 to TRBJ2-3, with 9 bases aligning to TRBD2. The junction had 7 bases not matched to a gene; V was cut back by 3 bases and J by 6 bases. The CDR3 spans 15 residues. The germline V gene has CDR1 MNHEY and CDR2 SMNVEV (reference sequence). CDR3 residues: CASSLVRGGGDTQYF. In DNA form, the CDR3 reads TGTGCCAGCAGTTTGGTGCGGGGGGGCGGGGATACGCAGTATTTT.

This clonotype was seen only a few times. The genes are TRBV29-1 and TRBJ2-1, with TRBD2 matching 11 bases. V lost 3 bases to trimming and J lost 4 bases; unmatched junction nucleotides: 2. The CDR3 length is 14 residues. From germline, CDR1 is SQVTM and CDR2 ANQGSEA. This CDR3 is CSVDGTSGYNEQFF. As DNA, the CDR3 is TGCAGCGTTGACGGGACTAGCGGTTACAATGAGCAGTTCTTC.

This clonotype was picked up many times. The CDR3 protein is CAWSETGGIDYGYTF. DNA of the CDR3: TGTGCCTGGAGCGAGACAGGGGGCATTGACTATGGCTACACCTTC. The chain links TRBV30 to TRBJ1-2, with 10 bases identical to TRBD1. Per germline, CDR1 GTSNPN and CDR2 SVGIG (reference sequence). The length of the CDR3 is 15 residues. V shed 3 bases, J shed 3 bases, and the junction held 7 bases outside the gene matches.

This clonotype was counted a few times. The chain is built from TRBV7-2 and TRBJ2-7, with D possibly matching TRBD1 (6 bases). Germline V gene lookup returns CDR1 SGHTA and CDR2 FQGNSA. The V end lost 0 bases, the J end lost 2 bases, and 20 bases lay between the germline ends. The CDR3 totals 18 residues. CDR3 loop: CASSLAALGRDIPYEQYF. The CDR3 DNA sequence: TGTGCCAGCAGCTTAGCAGCTTTGGGCCGGGACATCCCCTACGAGCAGTACTTC. The full variable domain, rest sourced from reference TRBV7-2 and TRBJ2-7, is GAGVSQSPSNKVTEKGKDVELRCDPISGHTALYWYRQSLGQGLEFLIYFQGNSAPDKSGLPSDRFSAERTGGSVSTLTIQRTQQEDSAVYLCASSLAALGRDIPYEQYFGPGTRLTVT.